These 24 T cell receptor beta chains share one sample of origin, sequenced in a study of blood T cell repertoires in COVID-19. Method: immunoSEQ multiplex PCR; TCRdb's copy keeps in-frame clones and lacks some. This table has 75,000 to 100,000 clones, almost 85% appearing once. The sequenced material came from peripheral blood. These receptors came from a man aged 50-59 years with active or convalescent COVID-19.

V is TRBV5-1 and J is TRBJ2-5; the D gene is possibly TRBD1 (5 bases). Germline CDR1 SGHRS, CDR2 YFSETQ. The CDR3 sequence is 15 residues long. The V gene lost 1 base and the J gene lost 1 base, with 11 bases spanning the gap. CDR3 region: CASSLMGRVQETQYF. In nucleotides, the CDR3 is TGCGCCAGCAGCTTGATGGGCAGGGTCCAAGAGACCCAGTACTTC.

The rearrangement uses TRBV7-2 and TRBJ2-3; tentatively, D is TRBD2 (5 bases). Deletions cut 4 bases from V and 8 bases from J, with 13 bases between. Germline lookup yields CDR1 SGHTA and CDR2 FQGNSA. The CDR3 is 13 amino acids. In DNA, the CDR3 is TGTGCCAGCAGCTCCGAGCTAAGCGGTACGCAGTATTTT. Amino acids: CASSSELSGTQYF.

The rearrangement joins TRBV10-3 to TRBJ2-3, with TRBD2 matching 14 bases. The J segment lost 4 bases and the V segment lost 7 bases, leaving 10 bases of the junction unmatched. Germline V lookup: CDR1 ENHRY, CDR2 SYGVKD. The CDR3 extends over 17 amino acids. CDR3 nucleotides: TGTGCCATCACTCCCGGACTAGCGGGGGGCAGTGCAGATACGCAGTATTTT. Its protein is CAITPGLAGGSADTQYF.

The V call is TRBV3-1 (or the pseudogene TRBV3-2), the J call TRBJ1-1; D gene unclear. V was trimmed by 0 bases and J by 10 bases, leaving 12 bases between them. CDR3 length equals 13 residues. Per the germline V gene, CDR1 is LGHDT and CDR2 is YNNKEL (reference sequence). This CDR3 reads CASSQDLVSRAFF. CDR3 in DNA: TGTGCCAGCAGCCAAGATCTTGTGAGTAGAGCTTTCTTT.

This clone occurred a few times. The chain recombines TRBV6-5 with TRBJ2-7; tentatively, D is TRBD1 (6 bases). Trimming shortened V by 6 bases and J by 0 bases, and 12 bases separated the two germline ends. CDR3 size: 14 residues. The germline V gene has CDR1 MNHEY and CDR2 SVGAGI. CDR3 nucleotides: TGTGCCAGCAGGAAGACAGGAGACTCCTACGAGCAGTACTTC. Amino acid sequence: CASRKTGDSYEQYF.

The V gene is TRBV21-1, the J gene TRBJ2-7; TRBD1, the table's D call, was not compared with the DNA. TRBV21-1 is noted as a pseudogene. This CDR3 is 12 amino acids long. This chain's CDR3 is CASSATGREQYV. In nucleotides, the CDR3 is TGTGCCAGCAGCGCGACAGGGCGCGAGCAGTACGTC.

The CDR3 region is CASSVGGATTGELFF. In DNA, the CDR3 is TGTGCCAGCAGCGTAGGCGGGGCAACCACCGGGGAGCTGTTTTTT. The gene calls are TRBV9 and TRBJ2-2, with D tentatively TRBD2 (6 bases). Germline loops: CDR1 SGDLS, CDR2 YYNGEE. This CDR3 is 15 amino acids long. Trimming pared 0 bases from V and 4 bases from J, leaving 10 bases between.

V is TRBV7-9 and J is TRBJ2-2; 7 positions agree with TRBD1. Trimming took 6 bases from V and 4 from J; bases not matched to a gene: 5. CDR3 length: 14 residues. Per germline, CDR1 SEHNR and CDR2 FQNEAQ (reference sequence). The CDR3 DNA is TGTGCCAGCAGGACAGGGTTTAGCACCGGGGAGCTGTTTTTT. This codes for CASRTGFSTGELFF.

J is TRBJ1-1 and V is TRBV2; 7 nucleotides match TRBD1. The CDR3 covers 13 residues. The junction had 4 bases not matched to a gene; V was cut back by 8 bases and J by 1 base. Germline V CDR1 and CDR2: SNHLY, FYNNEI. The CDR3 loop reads CASGRQGNTEAFF. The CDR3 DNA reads TGTGCCAGCGGCAGACAGGGGAACACTGAAGCTTTCTTT.

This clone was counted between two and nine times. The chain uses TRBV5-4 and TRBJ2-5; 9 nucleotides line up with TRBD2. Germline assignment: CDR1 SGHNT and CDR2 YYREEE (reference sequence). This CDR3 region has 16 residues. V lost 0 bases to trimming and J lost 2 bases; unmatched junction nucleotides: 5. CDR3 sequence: CASSLGSGGSQETQYF. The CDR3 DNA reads TGTGCCAGCAGCTTGGGTAGCGGGGGATCTCAAGAGACCCAGTACTTC.

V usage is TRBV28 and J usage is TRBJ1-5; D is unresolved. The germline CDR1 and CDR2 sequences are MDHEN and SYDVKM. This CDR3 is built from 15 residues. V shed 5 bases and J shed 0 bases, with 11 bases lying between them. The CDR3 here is CASSPRGYSNQPQHF. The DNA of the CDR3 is TGTGCCAGCAGTCCCCGGGGTTATAGCAATCAGCCCCAGCATTTT.

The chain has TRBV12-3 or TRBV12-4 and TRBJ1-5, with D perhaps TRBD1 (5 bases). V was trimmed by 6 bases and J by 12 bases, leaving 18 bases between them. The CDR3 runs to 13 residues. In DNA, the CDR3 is TGTGCCAGCAGCCCGGACTGGCCGGGGGTCCAGCATTTT. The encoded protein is CASSPDWPGVQHF.

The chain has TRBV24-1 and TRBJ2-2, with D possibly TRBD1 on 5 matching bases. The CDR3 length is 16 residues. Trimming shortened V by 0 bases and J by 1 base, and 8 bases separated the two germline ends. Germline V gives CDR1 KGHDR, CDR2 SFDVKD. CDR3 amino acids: CATSDLGARNTGELFF. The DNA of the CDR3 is TGTGCCACCAGTGATTTGGGGGCGCGGAACACCGGGGAGCTGTTTTTT.

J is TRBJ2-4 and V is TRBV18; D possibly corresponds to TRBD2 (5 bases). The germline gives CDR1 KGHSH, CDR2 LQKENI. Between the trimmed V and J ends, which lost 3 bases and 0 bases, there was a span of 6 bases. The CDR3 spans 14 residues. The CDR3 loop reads CASSPGLAKNIQYF. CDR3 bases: TGTGCCAGCTCACCCGGACTAGCCAAAAACATTCAGTACTTC.

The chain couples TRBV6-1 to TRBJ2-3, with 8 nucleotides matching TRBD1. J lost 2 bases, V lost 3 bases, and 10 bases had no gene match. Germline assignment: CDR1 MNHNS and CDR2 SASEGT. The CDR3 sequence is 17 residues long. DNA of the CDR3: TGTGCCAGCAGTGATTACCTCAGGGGGCCGGTCACAGATACGCAGTATTTT. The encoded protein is CASSDYLRGPVTDTQYF.

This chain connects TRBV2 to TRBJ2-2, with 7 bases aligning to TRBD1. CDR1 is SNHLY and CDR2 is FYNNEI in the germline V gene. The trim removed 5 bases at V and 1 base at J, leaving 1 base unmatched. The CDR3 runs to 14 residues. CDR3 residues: CASSWTGNTGELFF. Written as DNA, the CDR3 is TGTGCCAGCAGTTGGACAGGGAACACCGGGGAGCTGTTTTTT.

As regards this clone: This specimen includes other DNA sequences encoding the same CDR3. The DNA of the CDR3 is TGTGCCAGCAGTGAAGGAGGAGGTACCGGGGAGCTGTTTTTT. This gives the protein CASSEGGGTGELFF. This sequence joins TRBV6-1 and TRBJ2-2; the D gene is possibly TRBD2 (5 bases). This CDR3 is built from 14 residues. V gave up 1 base and J gave up 5 bases, with 8 bases separating them. From germline, CDR1 is MNHNS and CDR2 SASEGT.

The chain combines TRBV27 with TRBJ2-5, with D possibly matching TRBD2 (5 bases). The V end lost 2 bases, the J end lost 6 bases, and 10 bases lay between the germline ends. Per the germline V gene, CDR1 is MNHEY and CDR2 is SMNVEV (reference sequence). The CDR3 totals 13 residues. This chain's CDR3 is CASSLTGIQTQYF. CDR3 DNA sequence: TGTGCCAGCAGTTTAACGGGGATCCAGACCCAGTACTTC.

The CDR3: CAIMTPGTDTQYF. The CDR3, as DNA: TGTGCCATCATGACCCCAGGGACAGATACGCAGTATTTT. The chain uses TRBV10-3 and TRBJ2-3; a possible D gene is TRBD1 (5 bases). CDR3 length equals 13 residues. The germline CDR1 and CDR2 sequences are ENHRY and SYGVKD. V was pared by 7 bases and J by 3 bases, with 11 bases between.

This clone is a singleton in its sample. CDR3 loop: CASGLVPRTGRSSYEQYV. As DNA, the CDR3 is TGTGCTAGTGGTTTGGTACCCCGGACAGGTAGGAGCTCCTACGAGCAGTACGTC. The V and J genes are TRBV12-5 and TRBJ2-7; the match to TRBD1 covers 7 bases. The trim removed 0 bases at V and 0 bases at J, leaving 11 bases unmatched. This CDR3 comprises 18 residues. Germline CDR1 LGHNT, CDR2 FRNRAP.

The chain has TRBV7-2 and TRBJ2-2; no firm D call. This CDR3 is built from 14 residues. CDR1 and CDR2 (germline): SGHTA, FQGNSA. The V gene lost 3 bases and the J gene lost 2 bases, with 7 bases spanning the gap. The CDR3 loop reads CASSFEQNTGELFF. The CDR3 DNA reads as TGTGCCAGCAGCTTTGAACAAAACACCGGGGAGCTGTTTTTT.

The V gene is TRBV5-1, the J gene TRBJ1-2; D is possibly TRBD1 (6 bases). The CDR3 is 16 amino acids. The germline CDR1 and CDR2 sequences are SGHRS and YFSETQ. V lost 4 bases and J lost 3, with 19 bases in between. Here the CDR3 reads CASSPGEGGPYYGYTF. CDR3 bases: TGCGCCAGCAGCCCCGGTGAGGGGGGGCCTTACTATGGCTACACCTTC.

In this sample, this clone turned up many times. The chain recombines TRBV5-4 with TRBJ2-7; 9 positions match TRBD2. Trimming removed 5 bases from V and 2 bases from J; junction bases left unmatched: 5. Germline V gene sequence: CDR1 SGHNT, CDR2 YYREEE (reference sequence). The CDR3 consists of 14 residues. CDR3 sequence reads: CASSIAGAPYEQYV. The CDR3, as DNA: TGTGCCAGCAGTATAGCGGGGGCCCCCTACGAGCAGTACGTC.

This CDR3 is CASSIEGMDTQYF. CDR3 DNA: TGTGCCAGTAGTATTGAGGGTATGGATACGCAGTATTTT. The V call is TRBV19, the J call TRBJ2-3; D may be TRBD2 (5 bases). The germline V gene has CDR1 LNHDA and CDR2 SQIVND (reference sequence). The CDR3 is 13 residues long. Trimming took 3 bases from V and 6 from J, leaving 10 bases between them.